This TCR beta chain was recovered during a study of cytomegalovirus exposure and HLA in healthy donors. As concerns this clone: Its antigen is currently unknown.

This CDR3 has 12 residues. V shed 8 bases and J 2 bases; nucleotides not matched to a gene: 3. Germline V gives CDR1 MDHEN, CDR2 SYDVKM. Study conclusions and caveats: In an earlier analysis, in fewer than 700 donors, most V segments appeared productive either ~90% or ~30% of the time.

13 Jbeta primers and 60 Vbeta primers were used for the PCR. Generated by immunoSEQ multiplex PCR, the TCRdb table keeps only in-frame clones and is missing some. The sample contains 95,000 to 150,000 clones, approximately 80% of which appear only once. Input material: PBMCs. V and J are TRBV28 and TRBJ2-7; 7 bases match TRBD1. This sequence originates from a human donor in good health. CDR3 sequence (DNA): TGTGCCAGCCTCGGGACAGCCTACGAGCAGTACTTC. This translates into CASLGTAYEQYF.